The 20 T cell receptor beta chains presented below share a single source sample, sequenced in a study of cytomegalovirus exposure and HLA in healthy donors. The protocol was immunoSEQ multiplex PCR, while the TCRdb copy is restricted to in-frame clones and leaves out a portion. This table holds some 250,000 clones, around 87% found once. Sequences were obtained from PBMCs. The receptor set was obtained from a woman aged 18 to 35 in good health and CMV-seronegative.

The rearrangement links TRBV7-9 to TRBJ2-1, with 7 bases lining up with TRBD2. This CDR3 is built from 17 residues. Losses at the gene ends were 1 base for V and 2 bases for J; bases not matched to a gene: 8. Germline lookup yields CDR1 SEHNR and CDR2 FQNEAQ (reference sequence). The CDR3 loop is CASSLEGSGATYNEQFF. CDR3 bases: TGTGCCAGCAGCTTAGAGGGGAGCGGGGCTACCTACAATGAGCAGTTCTTC.

The chain joins TRBV5-6 to TRBJ2-5, with 9 bases matching TRBD2. The ends lost 4 bases at V and 12 bases at J; junction bases unmatched: 4. Germline CDR1 and CDR2: SGHDT and YYEEEE. CDR3 length equals 11 residues. CDR3 sequence (DNA): TGTGCCAGCAGCACCGGGACTAGCAAGTACTTC. Translation gives CASSTGTSKYF.

This clone was observed a single time. This chain's CDR3 is CASSIIAGVSNEQFF. In nucleotides, the CDR3 is TGTGCCAGTAGTATTATAGCGGGGGTTTCGAATGAGCAGTTCTTC. V gene TRBV19 combines with J gene TRBJ2-1; 9 nucleotides align to TRBD2. CDR3 length: 15 amino acids. With 3 bases clipped from V and 7 bases from J, the junction kept 7 bases outside the gene matches. The germline V gene encodes CDR1 LNHDA and CDR2 SQIVND (reference sequence). Full variable domain (remainder filled in from reference TRBV19 and TRBJ2-1): DGGITQSPKYLFRKEGQNVTLSCEQNLNHDAMYWYRQDPGQGLRLIYYSQIVNDFQKGDIAEGYSVSREKKESFPLTVTSAQKNPTAFYLCASSIIAGVSNEQFFGPGTRLTVL.

The rearrangement links TRBV27 to TRBJ2-1, with no clear D. CDR3 size: 15 residues. V was cut by 6 bases and J by 0 bases, with 12 bases left in between. From germline, CDR1 is MNHEY and CDR2 SMNVEV (reference sequence). The CDR3 DNA reads TGTGCCAGCAGCCTTACGGTGAGCTCCTACAATGAGCAGTTCTTC. This codes for CASSLTVSSYNEQFF.

The chain carries TRBV27 and TRBJ1-2; no clear D. The V and J ends lost 2 bases and 4 bases respectively, with 14 bases between them. The CDR3 contains 15 residues. The germline gives CDR1 MNHEY, CDR2 SMNVEV (reference sequence). CDR3 sequence: CASSLISGNPYGYTF. CDR3 in DNA: TGTGCCAGCAGTTTAATATCAGGAAACCCCTATGGCTACACCTTC.

The sample holds one count of this clone. The rearrangement uses TRBV7-6 and TRBJ2-5; D possibly corresponds to TRBD1 (6 bases). This CDR3 has 15 residues. Germline V gene data show CDR1 as SGHVS and CDR2 as FNYEAQ. Trimming cost V 4 bases and J 2 bases, with 14 bases left between them. DNA for the CDR3: TGTGCCAGCAGCTCCCCCGATCAGGGGCAAGAGACCCAGTACTTC. Translation: CASSSPDQGQETQYF.

V and J are TRBV11-1 and TRBJ1-1; TRBD1 aligns across 11 bases. From germline, CDR1 is SGHAT and CDR2 FQDESV (reference sequence). The CDR3 loop spans 18 amino acids. V gave up 5 bases and J gave up 2 bases; unmatched junction bases: 13. DNA of the CDR3: TGTGCCAGCAGCGGACCCCGGGACAGGGGGTCTTCAAACACTGAAGCTTTCTTT. Translation: CASSGPRDRGSSNTEAFF.

The rearrangement joins TRBV5-6 to TRBJ1-2; possibly TRBD1 for D (6 bases). CDR3 length: 15 amino acids. In germline, CDR1 is SGHDT, CDR2 YYEEEE. V was cut by 7 bases and J by 2 bases, with 18 bases left in between. The CDR3 loop reads CASGGHSWVNYGYTF. The CDR3 DNA sequence: TGTGCCAGCGGGGGACATTCGTGGGTCAACTATGGCTACACCTTC.

The chain couples TRBV7-4 to TRBJ2-2; 7 nucleotides align to TRBD1. The CDR3 consists of 16 residues. The V segment lost 5 bases and the J segment 3 bases; nucleotides outside the gene matches: 9. Germline CDR1 reads SGHVT; CDR2 reads SQSDAQ. In DNA, the CDR3 is TGTGCCAGCAGCACTTTCTACAGGGGATACACCGGGGAGCTGTTTTTT. Protein: CASSTFYRGYTGELFF.

This clone came up a few times. The rearrangement joins TRBV27 to TRBJ2-7; TRBD1 is a possible D gene (6 bases). V was shortened by 5 bases and J by 4 bases, with 9 bases between the two germline ends. Germline CDR1 and CDR2: MNHEY and SMNVEV (reference sequence). The CDR3 length is 12 residues. The CDR3 reads CASSPQGYEQYF. As DNA, the CDR3 is TGTGCCAGCAGTCCACAGGGTTACGAGCAGTACTTC.

The CDR3 protein is CASSEAGGSYNEQFF. The CDR3 DNA reads TGTGCCAGCAGTGAGGCGGGGGGTTCCTACAATGAGCAGTTCTTC. The chain joins TRBV2 to TRBJ2-1, with 8 positions matching TRBD2. The CDR3 covers 15 residues. Germline V gives CDR1 SNHLY, CDR2 FYNNEI. V shed 3 bases and J 1 base; nucleotides not matched to a gene: 2.

This clone occurred once. The chain joins TRBV6-1 to TRBJ2-7; no clear D gene. V was pared by 3 bases and J by 3 bases, with 9 bases between. CDR1 MNHNS and CDR2 SASEGT come from the germline V gene. The CDR3 has 13 residues. This chain's CDR3 is CASSEVINYEQYV. For the CDR3, the DNA is TGTGCCAGCAGTGAGGTAATAAACTACGAGCAGTACGTC.

The chain combines TRBV25-1 with TRBJ1-1; 11 bases map to TRBD1. The trim removed 3 bases at V and 3 bases at J, leaving 9 bases unmatched. The CDR3 is 17 residues long. Germline V gene sequence: CDR1 MGHDK, CDR2 SYGVNS. The CDR3 DNA follows: TGTGCCAGCAGTGAGGGGGACAGGGGGATTTTGTACACTGAAGCTTTCTTT. As protein: CASSEGDRGILYTEAFF.

V gene TRBV7-2 combines with J gene TRBJ1-4; weak D call: TRBD1 (6 bases). Germline V gene lookup returns CDR1 SGHTA and CDR2 FQGNSA. V was shortened by 1 base and J by 8 bases, with 11 bases between the two germline ends. CDR3 length: 14 amino acids. This CDR3 reads CASSLGGLGEKLFF. The CDR3 DNA follows: TGTGCCAGCAGCTTAGGGGGGCTCGGGGAAAAACTGTTTTTT.

The rearrangement uses TRBV13 and TRBJ2-5; TRBD2 matches 10 bases. Germline CDR1 and CDR2: PRHDT and FYEKMQ (reference sequence). The CDR3 contains 16 residues. The junction had 7 bases not matched to a gene; V was cut back by 4 bases and J by 2 bases. The CDR3 region is CASSSPAGGRQETQYF. CDR3 DNA: TGTGCCAGCAGCTCCCCAGCGGGGGGGCGGCAAGAGACCCAGTACTTC.

The genes are TRBV19 and TRBJ2-7; TRBD2 is a possible D gene (6 bases). The CDR3 extends over 14 amino acids. The germline gives CDR1 LNHDA, CDR2 SQIVND (reference sequence). V was clipped by 3 bases and J by 4 bases, with 13 bases between them. This CDR3 reads CASSMGGPDYEQYF. DNA for the CDR3: TGTGCCAGTAGTATGGGGGGACCCGATTACGAGCAGTACTTC.

The CDR3 DNA sequence: TGTGCCAGCAGCTCGGGACAGGGACACTCTGGGGCCAACGTCCTGACTTTC. It codes for CASSSGQGHSGANVLTF. This chain links TRBV7-6 with TRBJ2-6, with 9 bases identical to TRBD1. Germline CDR1 is SGHVS and CDR2 is FNYEAQ. V lost 4 bases, J lost 0 bases, and 4 bases stayed unmatched. The CDR3 contains 17 residues.

The rearrangement links TRBV28 to TRBJ2-7; 12 nucleotides line up with TRBD1. The CDR3 extends over 14 amino acids. The V segment lost 5 bases and the J segment 5 bases; nucleotides outside the gene matches: 4. CDR1 and CDR2 (germline): MDHEN, SYDVKM. Written as DNA, the CDR3 is TGTGCCAGCAGTAAGGGACAGGGGGCAGACGAGCAGTACGTC. Its protein is CASSKGQGADEQYV.

This clone came up once. This sequence joins TRBV2 and TRBJ2-1; D is possibly TRBD2 (7 bases). The CDR3 is made up of 15 amino acids. Trimming cost V 4 bases and J 2 bases, with 12 bases left between them. The germline gives CDR1 SNHLY, CDR2 FYNNEI. The CDR3 nucleotides are TGTGCCAGCAGTGTCGGGGGGCTTACCTACAATGAGCAGTTCTTC. Translating it yields CASSVGGLTYNEQFF.

The chain carries TRBV7-9 and TRBJ2-5; TRBD1 agrees at 7 bases. Trimming removed 5 bases from V and 4 bases from J; junction bases left unmatched: 13. The CDR3 length is 16 residues. The germline V gene has CDR1 SEHNR and CDR2 FQNEAQ (reference sequence). CDR3 coding DNA: TGTGCCAGCAGCCCCGGTGGGGGACAGATGATAGAGACCCAGTACTTC. As protein: CASSPGGGQMIETQYF.